Sequencing of this TCR beta chain was carried out in a study of cytomegalovirus exposure and HLA in healthy donors. General study results and limits: Later examination showed HLA-associated TCR beta chains had greater clonal expansion than equally common others.

The germline V gene has CDR1 SGHNT and CDR2 YYREEE (reference sequence). V was pared by 5 bases and J by 4 bases, with 3 bases of the junction left unmatched. CDR3 length: 13 amino acids. The PCR employed 60 Vbeta primers together with 13 Jbeta primers. The method was immunoSEQ multiplex PCR; TCRdb's version includes in-frame clones alone and lacks a portion of them. Counted here are approximately 160,000 clones, 65% to 80% occurring once; the ten biggest clones make up over 2.5%. About this clone: Its antigen is unknown.

The sequence was obtained from a woman between 35 and 50 years old in good health and CMV-seropositive. The gene calls are TRBV5-4 and TRBJ2-1, with 7 bases aligning to TRBD1. Sample: PBMCs. CDR3 coding DNA: TGTGCCAGCAGTGTGACAGGGTACAATGAGCAGTTCTTC. The encoded protein is CASSVTGYNEQFF.